The 9 T cell receptor beta chains below all came from one sample that was sequenced in a study of radiotherapy plus CTLA-4 blockade in lung cancer (dated by TCRdb to about 2018). Library construction relied on the immunoSEQ multiplex PCR assay. TCRdb carries this immuneACCESS record with in-frame sequences only. Its versions omit some clonotypes, under half of them owing to an unresolved V gene in the studies checked, with the rest unexplained. The table for this sample lists about 80,000 clones; around 81% of them were counted only once. The ten largest clones capture 22% of the sample. The sample consisted of peripheral blood, taken from a patient treated with radiotherapy plus ipilimumab. Receptors originate from a human donor with non-small cell lung cancer whose response to radiotherapy plus ipilimumab could not be evaluated. Some clones in this sample may be carry-over from other donors' samples.

J is TRBJ2-3 and V is TRBV19, with 7 bases matching TRBD1. This CDR3 comprises 13 residues. With V trimmed by 9 bases and J by 4 bases, 7 bases remained unmatched. Germline values: CDR1 LNHDA, CDR2 SQIVND (reference sequence). This CDR3 reads CASGRQGADTQYF. For the CDR3, the DNA is TGTGCCAGCGGAAGACAGGGAGCAGATACGCAGTATTTT.

This clone came up a few times. The V and J genes are TRBV7-9 and TRBJ1-4, with D possibly TRBD1 on 6 matching bases. The CDR3 is 12 amino acids. Trimming pared 8 bases from V and 6 bases from J, leaving 10 bases between. The germline gives CDR1 SEHNR, CDR2 FQNEAQ (reference sequence). The CDR3 sequence is CASGTPDEKLFF. The CDR3 DNA reads TGTGCCAGCGGGACACCGGATGAAAAACTGTTTTTT.

The chain has TRBV28 and TRBJ2-1; 12 bases match TRBD1. The CDR3 sequence is 16 residues long. Germline V gene sequence: CDR1 MDHEN, CDR2 SYDVKM. V gave up 2 bases and J gave up 6 bases; unmatched junction bases: 5. As DNA, the CDR3 is TGTGCCAGCAGTTTAGGGTTGGGACAGGGGGCCAATGAGCAGTTCTTC. Translated: CASSLGLGQGANEQFF.

The rearrangement uses TRBV27 and TRBJ2-5, with 9 bases that match TRBD2. This CDR3 is 19 amino acids long. The V and J ends lost 2 bases and 0 bases, in that order; junction bases with no gene match: 13. Germline CDR1 reads MNHEY; CDR2 reads SMNVEV (reference sequence). CDR3: CASSLPSCSSGVYQETQYF. In nucleotides, the CDR3 is TGTGCCAGCAGTTTACCATCGTGTTCTAGCGGGGTGTACCAAGAGACCCAGTACTTC.

This chain connects TRBV18 to TRBJ1-1; 8 positions agree with TRBD1. V shed 0 bases and J 2 bases; nucleotides not matched to a gene: 8. CDR1 is KGHSH and CDR2 is LQKENI in the germline V gene. This CDR3 has 17 amino acids. The CDR3 is CASSPPKVAGGNTEAFF. The CDR3 DNA follows: TGTGCCAGCTCACCACCGAAGGTGGCAGGGGGCAACACTGAAGCTTTCTTT.

The chain links TRBV19 to TRBJ2-3; 10 bases align to TRBD2. Unmatched junction bases numbered 6, after V lost 4 bases and J lost 2 bases. Germline CDR1 LNHDA, CDR2 SQIVND (reference sequence). This CDR3 is built from 16 residues. The CDR3 region has the DNA TGTGCCAGTAGTACCCCCGGACTAGCGGCCACAGATACGCAGTATTTT. This codes for CASSTPGLAATDTQYF.

This clone was counted a single time. The rearrangement links TRBV27 to TRBJ2-2; D is ambiguous. CDR3 size: 17 residues. Germline V lookup: CDR1 MNHEY, CDR2 SMNVEV (reference sequence). Trimming stripped 6 bases from V and 0 bases from J, with 17 bases between. This CDR3 reads CASSPLWHTTNTGELFF. In DNA form, the CDR3 reads TGTGCCAGCAGCCCCTTATGGCATACAACGAACACCGGGGAGCTGTTTTTT.

This clone was observed a few times. The chain couples TRBV6-5 to TRBJ1-6, with D uncertain. CDR1 is MNHEY, CDR2 SVGAGI, per germline. The V gene lost 0 bases and the J gene lost 7 bases, with 4 bases spanning the gap. The CDR3 has 13 residues. This CDR3 reads CASSYSRNSPLHF. CDR3 DNA: TGTGCCAGCAGTTACTCCCGGAATTCACCCCTCCACTTT.

The chain has TRBV5-1 and TRBJ1-1, with D perhaps TRBD1 (5 bases). CDR1 and CDR2 from the germline V gene are SGHRS and YFSETQ. V lost 3 bases and J 0 bases, leaving 18 bases between the germline ends. The CDR3 runs to 17 residues. The CDR3 region has the DNA TGCGCCAGCAGCTCCCGACAGCGAAGCCTGATGAACACTGAAGCTTTCTTT. This encodes CASSSRQRSLMNTEAFF.